What follows is one TCR beta chain and its context. This table comes from immunoSEQ multiplex PCR, and its TCRdb copy is limited to in-frame clones, with some not included. Here the sample spans 130,000 to 150,000 clones, about 94% being singletons. V lost 5 bases to trimming and J lost 4 bases, with 5 bases between them. Per the germline V gene, CDR1 is MNHEY and CDR2 is SMNVEV (reference sequence). The CDR3 sequence is 12 residues long. This entry comes from a study of control samples from healthy donors and cancer patients. This receptor was obtained from a man between 60 and 75 years old with colorectal cancer. The material sequenced was PBMCs. The chain uses TRBV27 and TRBJ2-2; D remains unclear. CDR3 in amino acids: CASSRPTGELFF. The DNA of the CDR3 is TGTGCCAGCAGTCGCCCCACCGGGGAGCTGTTTTTT.